This TCR beta chain appears in the sequencing data of a study of patients and donors after allogeneic stem cell transplantation. V was shortened by 0 bases and J by 4 bases, with 21 bases between the two germline ends. This CDR3 has 18 residues. In germline, CDR1 is MGHRA, CDR2 YSYEKL. TCRdb re-called the RT-PCR reads with MiXCR, one entry per CDR3 protein. The data contain tens of thousands of distinct CDR3 sequences, 45% to 50% of them singletons. This clonotype was sampled from a human donor who was either an allogeneic HSCT recipient or a stem cell or donor lymphocyte infusion donor (not recorded which). It is not recorded whose cells these are; they may come from a transplant donor. The specimen was blood, either unsorted or a sorted T cell fraction (not recorded which). The J gene is TRBJ1-1, the V gene TRBV4-1, with D possibly TRBD1 on 6 matching bases. The CDR3 DNA reads as TGCGCCAGCAGCCAAGAGTGGATGAGGGGGTTTAGAGGCACTGAAGCTTTCTTT. Protein: CASSQEWMRGFRGTEAFF.